The 2 T cell receptor beta chains listed next were all sequenced from one sample in a study of shared clonotypes between healthy human individuals. The repertoire was sequenced with immunoSEQ multiplex PCR; TCRdb's copy has only in-frame clones and lacks some. The table includes millions of clones, approximately 90% detected once. The sample comprised naive CD4+ T cells sorted from blood. Documented subset: CD45RA+ positively selected. The receptor source for this set is a man aged 18 to 35 in good health.

The J gene is TRBJ1-5, the V gene TRBV7-9; unclear D gene. Germline loops: CDR1 SEHNR, CDR2 FQNEAQ (reference sequence). V was pared by 5 bases and J by 9 bases, with 14 bases between. The CDR3 is 13 residues long. For the CDR3, the DNA is TGTGCCAGCAGCCCTCTGGAAGGGTTGCCCCAGCATTTT. Translation: CASSPLEGLPQHF.

This clone was seen a single time. The rearrangement links TRBV5-4 to TRBJ1-3, with D possibly matching TRBD1 (6 bases). V was pared by 4 bases and J by 3 bases, with 14 bases between. CDR1 SGHNT and CDR2 YYREEE come from the germline V gene (reference sequence). The CDR3 totals 15 residues. In DNA, the CDR3 is TGTGCCAGCAGCCAGTCGGGGGGCGGTGGAAACACCATATATTTT. Amino acid sequence: CASSQSGGGGNTIYF.